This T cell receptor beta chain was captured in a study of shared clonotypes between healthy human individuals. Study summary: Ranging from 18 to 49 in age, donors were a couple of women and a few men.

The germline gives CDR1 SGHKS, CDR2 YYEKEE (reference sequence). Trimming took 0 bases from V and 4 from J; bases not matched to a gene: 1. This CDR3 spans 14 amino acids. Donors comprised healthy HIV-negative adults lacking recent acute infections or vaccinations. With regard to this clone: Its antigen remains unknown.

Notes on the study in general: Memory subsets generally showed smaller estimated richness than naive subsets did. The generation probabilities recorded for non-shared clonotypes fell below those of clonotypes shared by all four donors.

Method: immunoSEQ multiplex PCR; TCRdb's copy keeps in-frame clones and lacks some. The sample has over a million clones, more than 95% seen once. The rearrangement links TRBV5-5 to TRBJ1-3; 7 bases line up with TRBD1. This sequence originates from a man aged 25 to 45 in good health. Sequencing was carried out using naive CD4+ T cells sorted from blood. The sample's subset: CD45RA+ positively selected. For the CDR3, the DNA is TGTGCCAGCAGCTTGGTACAGGGGGGAAACACCATATATTTT. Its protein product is CASSLVQGGNTIYF.